This is a list of T cell receptor beta chains from one sample in a study of blood T cell repertoires in COVID-19. Measured with immunoSEQ multiplex PCR; TCRdb has only the in-frame clones, and not every one. Among 120,000 or so clones listed, around 76% were seen once. The specimen was peripheral blood. Receptors were obtained from a man aged 60 to 69 with acute or convalescent COVID-19. Both conserved end residues are part of each CDR3. D genes are given only for firm matches. Rows may omit the clone size; those that give it use once, few, many or a size class.

v_gene	d_gene	abundance	len	j_gene	CDR3aa	CDR3nt
TRBV11-2	-	-	14	TRBJ2-1	CASSLAGGDNEQFF	TGTGCCAGCAGCTTAGCGGGGGGCGACAATGAGCAGTTCTTC
TRBV25-1	-	-	15	TRBJ2-3	CASSESRGRSDTQYF	TGTGCCAGCAGTGAATCACGGGGGAGGTCAGATACGCAGTATTTT
TRBV10-3	TRBD1	-	14	TRBJ2-7	CAISPGQGSDEQYF	TGTGCCATCAGTCCGGGACAGGGGTCGGACGAGCAGTACTTC
TRBV19	-	-	14	TRBJ2-2	CASTTGPNTGELFF	TGTGCCAGTACCACAGGACCGAACACCGGGGAGCTGTTTTTT
TRBV19	TRBD1	few	13	TRBJ1-2	CASSFGQGYGYTF	TGTGCCAGTAGCTTTGGACAGGGCTATGGCTACACCTTC
TRBV7-3	-	-	13	TRBJ1-1	CASRVTENTEAFF	TGTGCCAGCAGAGTGACAGAGAACACTGAAGCTTTCTTT
TRBV20-1	-	-	15	TRBJ1-1	CSASPGFSTGTEAFF	TGCAGTGCTAGTCCAGGGTTTTCGACCGGTACTGAAGCTTTCTTT
TRBV5-4	TRBD2	-	13	TRBJ2-7	CASSLASGEMQYF	TGTGCCAGCAGCTTGGCTAGCGGGGAAATGCAGTACTTC
TRBV7-7	-	-	22	TRBJ1-1	CASSLGWGPRLKLWERSTEAFF	TGTGCCAGCAGCTTAGGGTGGGGGCCAAGGCTCAAACTGTGGGAAAGGTCGACTGAAGCTTTCTTT
TRBV9	TRBD1	few	14	TRBJ1-2	CASTMGQKNYGYTF	TGTGCCAGCACCATGGGACAGAAAAACTATGGCTACACCTTC
TRBV14	-	once	14	TRBJ2-3	CASRLSAGPDTQYF	TGTGCCAGCAGATTGAGTGCAGGGCCAGATACGCAGTATTTT
TRBV30	-	-	14	TRBJ1-3	CAWGTGSSGNTIYF	TGTGCCTGGGGCACGGGGAGCTCTGGAAACACCATATATTTT
TRBV7-9	-	once	16	TRBJ1-1	CASSYQVMTENTEAFF	TGTGCCAGCAGCTATCAGGTTATGACAGAAAACACTGAAGCTTTCTTT
TRBV19	-	-	14	TRBJ2-7	CASSTAQGSDEQYF	TGTGCCAGTAGTACAGCACAGGGATCGGACGAGCAGTACTTC
TRBV10-3	-	-	14	TRBJ2-7	CAISDPGIVYEQYF	TGTGCCATCAGTGACCCCGGGATCGTATACGAGCAGTACTTC
TRBV12-3/TRBV12-4	-	once	13	TRBJ2-1	CASSTGVGNEQFF	TGTGCCAGCAGTACCGGGGTCGGCAATGAGCAGTTCTTC
TRBV4-2	TRBD1	once	15	TRBJ1-1	CASSQLGTGGTEAFF	TGTGCCAGCAGCCAACTCGGGACAGGCGGGACTGAAGCTTTCTTT
TRBV29-1	-	-	13	TRBJ1-2	CSVEDPGRYGYTF	TGCAGCGTTGAAGATCCAGGGCGCTATGGCTACACCTTC
TRBV6-5	-	few	14	TRBJ1-4	CASSQPSGAEKLFF	TGTGCCAGCAGCCAACCGTCAGGGGCTGAAAAACTGTTTTTT
TRBV6-5	TRBD2	few	13	TRBJ2-7	CASSYKASGEQYF	TGTGCCAGCAGTTACAAGGCTAGCGGCGAGCAGTACTTC
TRBV18	TRBD1	-	14	TRBJ1-1	CASSPITQGPEAFF	TGTGCCAGCTCACCCATAACACAGGGGCCTGAAGCTTTCTTT
TRBV2	-	-	16	TRBJ2-1	CASSDLDAEHYNEQFF	TGTGCCAGCAGTGACCTTGACGCGGAGCACTACAATGAGCAGTTCTTC
TRBV6-6	-	-	15	TRBJ2-1	CASSPVAESYNEQFF	TGTGCCAGCAGCCCCGTGGCGGAATCCTACAATGAGCAGTTCTTC
TRBV5-1	-	-	16	TRBJ2-2	CASSLGRRGETGELFF	TGCGCCAGCAGCTTGGGGCGCAGGGGCGAAACCGGGGAGCTGTTTTTT
TRBV19	TRBD2	-	16	TRBJ2-3	CASSMDVSGGSDTQYF	TGTGCCAGTAGTATGGATGTAAGCGGGGGGTCAGATACGCAGTATTTT
TRBV9	TRBD2	-	15	TRBJ2-1	CASSEGLAGANEQFF	TGTGCCAGCAGCGAGGGACTAGCGGGAGCCAATGAGCAGTTCTTC
TRBV14	-	-	16	TRBJ2-3	CASSQDDSTSLSGLYF	TGTGCCAGCAGCCAAGACGACAGCACAAGTCTCTCAGGCTTGTATTTT
TRBV6-5	-	-	14	TRBJ2-1	CASSHGGGYNEQFF	TGTGCCAGCAGTCATGGGGGCGGATACAATGAGCAGTTCTTC
TRBV2	-	-	14	TRBJ2-7	CASTSDRALREQYF	TGTGCCAGCACTAGCGACAGGGCCCTTCGCGAGCAGTACTTC
TRBV21-1	-	-	17	TRBJ2-1	CASSKVREGGSYNEQFF	TGTGCCAGCAGCAAAGTGAGGGAGGGCGGCTCCTACAATGAGCAGTTCTTC
TRBV5-1	-	once	13	TRBJ1-3	CASSQGSGNTIYF	TGCGCCAGCAGCCAGGGATCAGGAAACACCATATATTTT
TRBV5-8	-	-	15	TRBJ1-6	CASSLAPRRNSPLHF	TGTGCCAGCAGCTTGGCCCCCCGTCGTAATTCACCCCTCCACTTT
TRBV27	TRBD1	-	12	TRBJ1-2	CARGQGAYGYTF	TGTGCCAGAGGTCAGGGGGCTTATGGCTACACCTTC
TRBV5-5	-	-	13	TRBJ2-3	CASSFSNSDTQYF	TGTGCCAGCAGCTTTAGCAATTCAGATACGCAGTATTTT
TRBV6-8	-	-	18	TRBJ1-2	CASSYSGRQTDLPYGYTF	TGTGCCAGCAGTTACTCGGGGCGGCAAACAGACCTTCCCTATGGCTACACCTTC
TRBV29-1	-	few	14	TRBJ2-7	CSVPNPGGRGEQYF	TGCAGCGTCCCCAACCCAGGGGGGCGGGGCGAGCAGTACTTC
TRBV19	TRBD1	few	15	TRBJ1-1	CASRNGQGRGTEAFF	TGTGCCAGTAGAAATGGACAGGGGAGGGGTACTGAAGCTTTCTTT
TRBV11-1	TRBD2	-	19	TRBJ2-7	CASSLAASGRISRSYEQYF	TGTGCCAGCAGCTTAGCGGCTAGCGGGAGAATCTCTCGGTCCTACGAGCAGTACTTC
TRBV29-1	TRBD1	-	15	TRBJ1-2	CSVGAYMTGQGGYTF	TGCAGCGTTGGGGCGTACATGACGGGACAGGGTGGCTACACCTTC
TRBV28	-	-	13	TRBJ1-5	CASSRAGDQPQHF	TGTGCCAGCTCCAGGGCAGGAGATCAGCCCCAGCATTTT
TRBV7-3	-	-	13	TRBJ2-4	CASSWGGEDIQYF	TGTGCCAGCAGCTGGGGAGGAGAAGACATTCAGTACTTC
TRBV4-2	TRBD2	-	15	TRBJ2-2	CASTRLAGVTGELFF	TGTGCCAGCACCCGACTAGCGGGAGTAACCGGGGAGCTGTTTTTT
TRBV3-1/TRBV3-2	-	-	13	TRBJ2-3	CASSARGTDTQYF	TGTGCCAGCAGCGCGCGCGGCACAGATACGCAGTATTTT
TRBV5-1	-	-	15	TRBJ1-1	CASSLTGTLNTEAFF	TGCGCCAGCAGCTTGACCGGGACACTTAACACTGAAGCTTTCTTT
TRBV30	-	-	14	TRBJ1-5	CAWKGQGVNQPQHF	TGTGCCTGGAAGGGGCAGGGCGTTAATCAGCCCCAGCATTTT
TRBV11-2	-	-	16	TRBJ1-6	CASSLGVTGSNSPLHF	TGTGCCAGCAGCTTAGGGGTTACAGGGAGTAATTCACCCCTCCACTTT